The clone carrying this TCR beta chain was counted a few times. The data originate from a study of blood T cell repertoires in COVID-19. Per the original methods: It was from reference gene primer amplification that nucleated cell counts were estimated. Clones were read by immunoSEQ multiplex PCR, and TCRdb kept only the in-frame ones, dropping some. V and J calls and clone size come straight from that table; D and trimming were deduced from the DNA. Of roughly 230,000 clones in the sample, roughly nine tenths were seen once. With 4 bases clipped from V and 7 bases from J, the junction kept 10 bases outside the gene matches. Germline-derived CDR1 and CDR2 are SGHAT and FQNNGV. The CDR3 is 15 amino acids.

The receptor's source is a woman in her forties who had recovered from COVID-19. Sequencing was carried out using peripheral blood. The V call is TRBV11-2, the J call TRBJ2-1; 7 nucleotides agree with TRBD2. CDR3 sequence (DNA): TGTGCCAGCAGCTCCCGACTAGCAAGTTTTAATGAGCAGTTCTTC. This sequence encodes CASSSRLASFNEQFF. Based on the CDR3 plus reference TRBV11-2 and TRBJ2-1, the full variable domain is EAGVAQSPRYKIIEKRQSVAFWCNPISGHATLYWYQQILGQGPKLLIQFQNNGVVDDSQLPKDRFSAERLKGVDSTLKIQPAKLEDSAVYLCASSSRLASFNEQFFGPGTRLTVL.